This T cell receptor beta chain is from a study of spatial heterogeneity in lung cancer. TCRdb re-derived calls from the 5' RACE reads in MiXCR, one entry per CDR3 protein. This table has some 35,000 distinct CDR3 sequences, 6.5% to 9.5% appearing once. Germline assignment: CDR1 SGHRS and CDR2 YFSETQ. The CDR3 is 14 amino acids. Between the trimmed V and J ends, which lost 2 bases and 8 bases, there was a span of 11 bases. This clonotype was seen repeatedly, ten times or more. Time point: blood at routine non-recurrence follow-up after resection. Whole RNA, which was extracted from tumor, nontumor lung tissue or frozen PBMC, was sequenced without any cell sorting.

This receptor was taken from a male donor with early-stage non-small cell lung cancer. The rearrangement uses TRBV5-1 and TRBJ1-6; D possibly corresponds to TRBD1 (5 bases). This sample comprised PBMCs, obtained at follow-up. CDR3 DNA sequence: TGCGCCAGCAGCTTTGAGGGGAGGGATTCACCCCTCCACTTT. Translated: CASSFEGRDSPLHF.